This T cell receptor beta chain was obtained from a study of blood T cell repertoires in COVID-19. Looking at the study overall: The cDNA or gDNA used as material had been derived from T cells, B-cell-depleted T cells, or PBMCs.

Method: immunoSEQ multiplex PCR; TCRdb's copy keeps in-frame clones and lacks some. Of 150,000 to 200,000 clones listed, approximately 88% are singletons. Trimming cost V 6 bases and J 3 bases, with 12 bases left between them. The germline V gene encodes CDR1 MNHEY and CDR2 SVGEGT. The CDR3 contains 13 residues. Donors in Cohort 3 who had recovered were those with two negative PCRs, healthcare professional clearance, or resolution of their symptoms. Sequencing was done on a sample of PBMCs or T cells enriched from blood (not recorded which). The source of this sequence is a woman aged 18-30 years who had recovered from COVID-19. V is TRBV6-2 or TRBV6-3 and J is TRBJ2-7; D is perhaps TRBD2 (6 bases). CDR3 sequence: CASSRASDYEQYF. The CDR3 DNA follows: TGTGCCAGCAGCCGAGCTAGCGACTACGAGCAGTACTTC.